This TCR beta chain was sequenced during a study of blood T cell repertoires in COVID-19. Whole-study context: Samples came from the United States, Italy and Spain, spanning acute and convalescent COVID-19.

Original data processing: Counts of nucleated cells, estimated from reference gene primer amplification, were obtained. Measured with immunoSEQ multiplex PCR; TCRdb has only the in-frame clones, and not every one. Clone size and the V and J calls come from that table; the DNA yielded D and trimming. The table lists around 54,000 clones, approximately 82% of them singletons. This study enrolled people aged roughly 18 to 89 from under 25 US geographic areas. Clinical history as reported by participants underpinned cohort assignment. This CDR3 has 15 amino acids. V lost 2 bases and J lost 1, with 10 bases in between. Germline V gene data show CDR1 as SGHAT and CDR2 as FQNNGV.

The receptor comes from a woman between 45 and 60 years old with acute COVID-19. Sequencing input: PBMCs or T cells enriched from blood (not recorded which). The chain joins TRBV11-2 to TRBJ2-3; tentative D call: TRBD1 (6 bases). The CDR3 here is CASSLYSGGTDTQYF. In DNA, the CDR3 is TGTGCCAGCAGCTTATATTCAGGGGGCACAGATACGCAGTATTTT.